The rows below give T cell receptor beta chains drawn from one sample of a study of cytomegalovirus exposure and HLA in healthy donors. The protocol was immunoSEQ multiplex PCR, while the TCRdb copy is restricted to in-frame clones and leaves out a portion. In the table there are 190,000 or so clones, 82% of which are singletons. The sequenced sample consisted of PBMCs. The receptors were sampled from a boy aged 2-15 years in good health and CMV-seronegative. The CDR3 runs from the conserved cysteine through the conserved F or W. The order of the fields is clone size, D gene, V gene, J gene, CDR3 DNA, CDR3 protein. D genes are given only for firm matches. A clone size is listed for some rows: how often the clone was seen (once, few, many), or a class if it is expanded.

size: few; D: TRBD1; V: TRBV25-1; J: TRBJ1-6; DNA: TGTGCCAGCAGTGCCGGGACAGGGGGTGAATCACCCCTCCACTTT; CDR3: CASSAGTGGESPLHF
size: NA; D: TRBD1; V: TRBV9; J: TRBJ2-3; DNA: TGTGCCAGCAGCGTATCACCCAGGGGGCGAGACACAGATACGCAGTATTTT; CDR3: CASSVSPRGRDTDTQYF
size: NA; D: NA; V: TRBV6-1; J: TRBJ1-2; DNA: TGTGCCAGCAGTGGGGGGGGGTCCGCGGGGTATGGCTACACCTTC; CDR3: CASSGGGSAGYGYTF
size: NA; D: TRBD2; V: TRBV7-2; J: TRBJ2-5; DNA: TGTGCCAGCAGCTATACCCGGGGGGGCCGGGAGACCCAGTACTTC; CDR3: CASSYTRGGRETQYF
size: NA; D: TRBD2; V: TRBV7-9; J: TRBJ2-3; DNA: TGTGCCAGCAGTTTGGTCGGACTAGTCGTGACAGATACGCAGTATTTT; CDR3: CASSLVGLVVTDTQYF
size: NA; D: NA; V: TRBV5-1; J: TRBJ1-1; DNA: TGCGCCAGCAGCGCACAGGCTTCGAACACTGAAGCTTTCTTT; CDR3: CASSAQASNTEAFF
size: few; D: TRBD2; V: TRBV9; J: TRBJ2-2; DNA: TGTGCCAGCAGCGTCTCGGGACTAGCGGGGTGGGACACCGGGGAGCTGTTTTTT; CDR3: CASSVSGLAGWDTGELFF
size: NA; D: TRBD2; V: TRBV2; J: TRBJ2-7; DNA: TGTGCCAGCAGAGAAGGACTAGCGGGGGGGAGCTCCTACGAGCAGTACTTC; CDR3: CASREGLAGGSSYEQYF
size: NA; D: NA; V: TRBV6-1; J: TRBJ1-2; DNA: TGTGCCAGCGGTGACCTTACAGTCTCTAACTATGGCTACACCTTC; CDR3: CASGDLTVSNYGYTF
size: NA; D: TRBD2; V: TRBV6-1; J: TRBJ2-3; DNA: TGTGCCAGCAGTGTGAGGTTGGGGAGTAGCGGGGGGCCAGATACGCAGTATTTT; CDR3: CASSVRLGSSGGPDTQYF
size: NA; D: TRBD1; V: TRBV5-1; J: TRBJ1-1; DNA: TGCGCCAGCAGCGAGGGGTTCAGGGGGCGAAAGACTGAAGCTTTCTTT; CDR3: CASSEGFRGRKTEAFF
size: NA; D: NA; V: TRBV9; J: TRBJ2-5; DNA: TGTGCCAGCAGCGCCGAAGGGCAGGAGGGAGAGCAGTACTTC; CDR3: CASSAEGQEGEQYF
size: NA; D: TRBD1; V: TRBV11-2; J: TRBJ1-2; DNA: TGTGCCAGCAGGCCAGGGGGCAGAGGCCCTAACTATGGCTACACCTTC; CDR3: CASRPGGRGPNYGYTF
size: few; D: NA; V: TRBV4-3; J: TRBJ1-1; DNA: TGCGCCAGCAGCCAAGGGACACGGAACACTGAAGCTTTCTTT; CDR3: CASSQGTRNTEAFF
size: few; D: NA; V: TRBV5-6; J: TRBJ1-4; DNA: TGTGCCAGCAGCTCCGCGACTAATGAAAAACTGTTTTTT; CDR3: CASSSATNEKLFF
size: NA; D: NA; V: TRBV11-3; J: TRBJ1-5; DNA: TGTGCCAGCAGCTCCGACAGGCTATACAATCAGCCCCAGCATTTT; CDR3: CASSSDRLYNQPQHF
size: NA; D: TRBD2; V: TRBV10-3; J: TRBJ2-3; DNA: TGTGCCATCAGTGAGTCCCGGGGGGAAGCAGATACGCAGTATTTT; CDR3: CAISESRGEADTQYF
size: NA; D: TRBD1; V: TRBV7-9; J: TRBJ1-3; DNA: TGTGCCAGCAGCCTCCGACAGGGAGGAAACACCATATATTTT; CDR3: CASSLRQGGNTIYF
size: few; D: NA; V: TRBV2; J: TRBJ2-5; DNA: TGTGCCAGCAGCGAAGAAACAGGGATCGGGGAGACCCAGTACTTC; CDR3: CASSEETGIGETQYF
size: NA; D: TRBD2; V: TRBV4-2; J: TRBJ2-2; DNA: TGTGCCAGCAGCCAGGACCTAGCGGGGCCCGGGGAGCTGTTTTTT; CDR3: CASSQDLAGPGELFF
size: NA; D: TRBD1; V: TRBV27; J: TRBJ2-7; DNA: TGTGCCAGCAGTTTGGACAGGTATGCCTACGAGCAGTACTTC; CDR3: CASSLDRYAYEQYF
size: NA; D: TRBD2; V: TRBV4-2; J: TRBJ2-1; DNA: TGTGCCAGCAGCCACCGGACTAGCGACAATGAGCAGTTCTTC; CDR3: CASSHRTSDNEQFF
size: few; D: TRBD1; V: TRBV7-2; J: TRBJ1-2; DNA: TGTGCCAGCAGCTTAGCGGCAGGGGGCGACGGTAACTATGGCTACACCTTC; CDR3: CASSLAAGGDGNYGYTF
size: few; D: NA; V: TRBV11-2; J: TRBJ1-1; DNA: TGTGCCAGCTCTTATCCCTACACTGAAGCTTTCTTT; CDR3: CASSYPYTEAFF
size: NA; D: NA; V: TRBV11-2; J: TRBJ2-3; DNA: TGTGCCAGCAGCTTTATTCTGCGGGCAGATACGCAGTATTTT; CDR3: CASSFILRADTQYF
size: NA; D: TRBD1; V: TRBV4-2; J: TRBJ1-2; DNA: TGTGCCAGCAGCCTAAACCCCGACAGGGCCATTTTTGGTGGCTACACCTTC; CDR3: CASSLNPDRAIFGGYTF
size: NA; D: NA; V: TRBV6-5; J: TRBJ1-4; DNA: TGTGCCAGCAGCCCCCTGGGAGGGACGAATGAAAAACTGTTTTTT; CDR3: CASSPLGGTNEKLFF
size: NA; D: NA; V: TRBV9; J: TRBJ1-4; DNA: TGTGCCAGCGGCCGCGGGGCCCGACTCGGAAAACTGTTTTTT; CDR3: CASGRGARLGKLFF
size: NA; D: NA; V: TRBV7-2; J: TRBJ2-7; DNA: TGTGCCAGCAGCTTAGATAGGGGATGGGCCTACGAGCAGTACTTC; CDR3: CASSLDRGWAYEQYF
size: NA; D: NA; V: TRBV4-3; J: TRBJ2-1; DNA: TGCGCCAGCAGCCAAGAAATTCTTTATGAGCAGTTCTTC; CDR3: CASSQEILYEQFF
size: NA; D: TRBD1; V: TRBV5-4; J: TRBJ1-2; DNA: TGTGCCAGCAGCTTGGTTCTGGGGGACAGGGGCTATGGCTACACCTTC; CDR3: CASSLVLGDRGYGYTF
size: NA; D: NA; V: TRBV7-6; J: TRBJ2-2; DNA: TGTGCCAGCAGCTTAGGGGGGCTTTACACCGGGGAGCTGTTTTTT; CDR3: CASSLGGLYTGELFF
size: NA; D: NA; V: TRBV12-5; J: TRBJ2-5; DNA: TGTGCTAGTGGTGGCCGGGACTTAGGGGAGTACCAAGAGACCCAGTACTTC; CDR3: CASGGRDLGEYQETQYF
size: NA; D: TRBD1; V: TRBV25-1; J: TRBJ2-1; DNA: TGTGCCAGCAGTGGGGGACAGGGGGCGACTGAGCAGTTCTTC; CDR3: CASSGGQGATEQFF
size: NA; D: TRBD1; V: TRBV6-5; J: TRBJ2-7; DNA: TGTGCCAGCAGCCCACACACAGGGGAACAGTACTTC; CDR3: CASSPHTGEQYF
size: NA; D: TRBD2; V: TRBV5-6; J: TRBJ2-1; DNA: TGTGCCAGCAGCCCTCGTGGGGGGGCCTACAATGAGCAGTTCTTC; CDR3: CASSPRGGAYNEQFF
size: once; D: NA; V: TRBV7-9; J: TRBJ2-7; DNA: TGTGCCAGCAGCTTACAGGGGATCGGCTACGAGCAGTACTTC; CDR3: CASSLQGIGYEQYF
size: few; D: NA; V: TRBV27; J: TRBJ2-1; DNA: TGTGCCAGCAGTTCCAGGGGTGAGCAGTTCTTC; CDR3: CASSSRGEQFF
size: few; D: TRBD1; V: TRBV27; J: TRBJ1-2; DNA: TGTGCCAGCAGTACTCGACAGGGTACCTATGGCTACACCTTC; CDR3: CASSTRQGTYGYTF
size: NA; D: TRBD2; V: TRBV11-1; J: TRBJ2-3; DNA: TGTGCCAGCAGCGAAAGACTAGCGGGGGGGAGAGATACGCAGTATTTT; CDR3: CASSERLAGGRDTQYF
size: NA; D: TRBD2; V: TRBV7-6; J: TRBJ2-5; DNA: TGTGCCAGCAGCTTAGCCGGGACTAGCGGGAGGGAGACCCAGTACTTC; CDR3: CASSLAGTSGRETQYF
size: once; D: TRBD1; V: TRBV18; J: TRBJ1-1; DNA: TGTGCCAGCTCACCGGGGAACAGGGGCACTGAAGCTTTCTTT; CDR3: CASSPGNRGTEAFF
size: NA; D: TRBD1; V: TRBV10-3; J: TRBJ2-5; DNA: TGTGCCGCGGCAGGGGGTACTTTCTTAGAGACCCAGTACTTC; CDR3: CAAAGGTFLETQYF
size: NA; D: NA; V: TRBV5-6; J: TRBJ1-2; DNA: TGTGCCAGCAGCCTCTACCCTCAGGGCCCCTTCTATGGCTACACCTTC; CDR3: CASSLYPQGPFYGYTF
size: few; D: NA; V: TRBV14; J: TRBJ1-1; DNA: TGTGCCAGCAGCTACAGCATGAACACTGAAGCTTTCTTT; CDR3: CASSYSMNTEAFF
size: NA; D: NA; V: TRBV19; J: TRBJ1-5; DNA: TGTGCCAGTAGTAGGGAGCCTTATAGCAATCAGCCCCAGCATTTT; CDR3: CASSREPYSNQPQHF
size: NA; D: TRBD1; V: TRBV18; J: TRBJ1-1; DNA: TGTGCCAGCTCAAGGGACAGGGGGCTCGGGAACACTGAAGCTTTCTTT; CDR3: CASSRDRGLGNTEAFF
size: NA; D: NA; V: TRBV30; J: TRBJ2-7; DNA: TGTGCCTGGAGGGCAAACGAGCAGTACTTC; CDR3: CAWRANEQYF
size: NA; D: NA; V: TRBV9; J: TRBJ2-1; DNA: TGTGCCAGCAGCGATAACCCCCGGGATTCCAGCTCCTACAATGAGCAGTTCTTC; CDR3: CASSDNPRDSSSYNEQFF
size: NA; D: NA; V: TRBV19; J: TRBJ1-1; DNA: TGTGCCAGTAGGGGCCGGGACTTCGCTGAAGCTTTCTTT; CDR3: CASRGRDFAEAFF
size: NA; D: NA; V: TRBV9; J: TRBJ1-1; DNA: TGTGCCAGCAGCGTAAGCCCGTTCTCGGTGAACACTGAAGCTTTCTTT; CDR3: CASSVSPFSVNTEAFF
size: few; D: NA; V: TRBV4-3; J: TRBJ1-4; DNA: TGCGCCAGCAGCCAATGGAGAGGCAGCAATGAAAAACTGTTTTTT; CDR3: CASSQWRGSNEKLFF
size: NA; D: TRBD2; V: TRBV4-2; J: TRBJ2-3; DNA: TGTGCCAGCAGCCCTAGCGGGGGGGCGACAGATACGCAGTATTTT; CDR3: CASSPSGGATDTQYF
size: few; D: NA; V: TRBV7-9; J: TRBJ1-1; DNA: TGTGCCGCGGCCGGGGGTAGTGACACTGAAGCTTTCTTT; CDR3: CAAAGGSDTEAFF
size: NA; D: NA; V: TRBV18; J: TRBJ2-1; DNA: TGTGCCAGCTCGAAGGGACTGTTCAATGAGCAGTTCTTC; CDR3: CASSKGLFNEQFF
size: NA; D: NA; V: TRBV20-1; J: TRBJ1-2; DNA: TGCAGTGCTAGCCACAGTTATGGCTACACCTTC; CDR3: CSASHSYGYTF
size: NA; D: TRBD2; V: TRBV4-3; J: TRBJ2-2; DNA: TGCGCCAGCAGCCAAGTAACCCTAGCGGGGAACACCGGGGAGCTGTTTTTT; CDR3: CASSQVTLAGNTGELFF
size: NA; D: NA; V: TRBV7-8; J: TRBJ1-2; DNA: TGTGCCAGCAGCTTAGACCTCAACGGCTATGGCTACACCTTC; CDR3: CASSLDLNGYGYTF